Following are 2 T cell receptor beta chains from one sample sequenced in a study of early T cells in non-severe SARS-CoV-2 infection. TCRdb called the 5' RACE reads again in MiXCR, with one record for every CDR3 protein. The table records about 49,000 distinct CDR3 sequences, about 6.5% of them present only once. The source material was whole blood, sampled at baseline. These receptors were obtained from an adult who was a healthcare worker with PCR-confirmed SARS-CoV-2 infection or an uninfected control (not recorded which).

This clonotype has a count of ten or more. The rearrangement links TRBV7-6 to TRBJ2-3; the D is unclear. Trimming removed 5 bases at V and 2 bases at J, with 2 bases between. This CDR3 has 11 residues. Germline V gene data show CDR1 as SGHVS and CDR2 as FNYEAQ. The CDR3 spells CASSITDTQYF. The DNA for the CDR3 is TGTGCCAGCAGCATCACAGATACGCAGTATTTT.

V usage is TRBV7-8 and J usage is TRBJ2-7, with TRBD2 matching 7 bases. CDR3 length equals 15 residues. The J segment lost 3 bases and the V segment lost 4 bases, leaving 9 bases of the junction unmatched. Germline assignment: CDR1 SGHVS and CDR2 FQNEAQ. DNA for the CDR3: TGTGCCAGCAGCTCGCGACGACTAGCTAACTACGAGCAGTACTTC. Amino acids: CASSSRRLANYEQYF.